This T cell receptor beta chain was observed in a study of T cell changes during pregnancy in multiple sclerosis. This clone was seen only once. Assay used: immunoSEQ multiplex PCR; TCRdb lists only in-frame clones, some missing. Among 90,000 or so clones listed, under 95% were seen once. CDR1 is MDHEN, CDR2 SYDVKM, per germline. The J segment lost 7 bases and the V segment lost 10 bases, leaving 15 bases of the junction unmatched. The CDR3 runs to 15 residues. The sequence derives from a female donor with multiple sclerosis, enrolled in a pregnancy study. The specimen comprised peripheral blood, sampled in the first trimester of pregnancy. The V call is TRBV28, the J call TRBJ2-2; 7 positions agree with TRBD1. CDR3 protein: CATSIGTVYGGELFF. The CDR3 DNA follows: TGTGCCACCTCAATTGGGACAGTGTACGGCGGGGAGCTGTTTTTT.